Following are 23 T cell receptor beta chains from one sample sequenced in a study of T cells in women clearing cervical HPV infection. Some clones are missing from TCRdb's copy, which holds only in-frame ones; the method was immunoSEQ multiplex PCR. The sample includes tens of thousands of clones. Specimen: blood buffy coat. Receptors originate from a woman between 18 and 70 years old with a cervical HPV16 infection that either progressed to CIN3+ or cleared (not recorded which).

The sequenced part of the CDR3 DNA is TGTGCCAGTAGGACGGGACAAGCCTATGGC. Translated: CASRTGQAYG. The full CDR3 protein is CASRTGQAYGYTF. V usage is TRBV19 and J usage is TRBJ1-2; tentative D call: TRBD1 (6 bases). With the read ending 3 residues before the CDR3 end, the germline J gene is used to fill in that end. Trimming took 6 bases from V and 4 from J, leaving 12 bases between them. Germline V lookup: CDR1 LNHDA, CDR2 SQIVND (reference sequence). The CDR3 runs 13 residues.

In regard to this clone: The CDR3 end is not reached by the read, which stops 3 residues before it; the germline J gene fills it in. The V call is TRBV2, the J call TRBJ2-3; possibly TRBD2 for D (5 bases). The germline V and J ends were trimmed by 4 bases and 6 bases, with 17 bases remaining between them. CDR1 SNHLY and CDR2 FYNNEI come from the germline V gene. The CDR3 is 15 residues long. CDR3 sequence reads: CASSGGLTDTDTQYF. Partial CDR3 DNA: TGTGCCAGCAGTGGAGGGTTGACCGACACGGATACG.

Remarks on this clone: The missing CDR3 end, 3 residues past where the read stops, is filled in from the germline J gene. J is TRBJ2-7 and V is TRBV7-2; 7 bases align to TRBD1. The V segment lost 5 bases and the J segment 3 bases; nucleotides outside the gene matches: 4. CDR3 length equals 13 residues. Germline CDR1 is SGHTA and CDR2 is FQGNSA. CDR3 sequence reads: CASSRGQFYEQYF. The part of the CDR3 DNA that was read is TGTGCCAGCAGCCGGGGACAGTTCTACGAG.

The CDR3 protein is CACKAQGGKNIQYF. CDR3 DNA (partial): TGTGCCTGTAAGGCACAGGGGGGCAAAAACATT. The chain recombines TRBV30 with TRBJ2-4; TRBD1 matches 8 bases. The CDR3 is cut off 3 residues early in the read; its end comes from the germline J gene. CDR1 is GTSNPN, CDR2 SVGIG, per germline (reference sequence). V lost 6 bases and J lost 3; bases outside the gene matches: 7. The CDR3 sequence is 14 residues long.

With respect to this clone: With the read ending 3 residues before the CDR3 end, the germline J gene is used to fill in that end. This sequence joins TRBV7-3 and TRBJ1-6; TRBD1 matches at 7 bases. The CDR3 runs to 18 residues. Germline lookup yields CDR1 SGHTA and CDR2 FQGTGA. After removal of 5 bases from V and 5 bases from J, the junction contained 15 bases not matched to a gene. CDR3: CASSPRVLGTAHNSPLHF. The covered CDR3 bases are TGTGCCAGCAGCCCCCGAGTTTTAGGGACAGCCCATAATTCACCC. The full variable domain, its missing parts supplied by reference TRBV7-3 and TRBJ1-6, is GAGVSQTPSNKVTEKGKYVELRCDPISGHTALYWYRQSLGQGPEFLIYFQGTGAADDSGLPNDRFFAVRPEGSVSTLKIQRTERGDSAVYLCASSPRVLGTAHNSPLHFGNGTRLTVT.

Concerning this clone: With the read ending 3 residues before the CDR3 end, the germline J gene is used to fill in that end. The chain recombines TRBV20-1 with TRBJ2-3; the D gene is possibly TRBD1 (5 bases). V was clipped by 1 base and J by 0 bases, with 8 bases between them. The V gene's germline CDR1 is DFQATT and CDR2 SNEGSKA (reference sequence). The CDR3 contains 14 residues. The sequenced CDR3 bases are TGCAGTGCTAGAGTGACAGTAAGCACAGATACG. This translates into CSARVTVSTDT. The whole CDR3 sequence reads CSARVTVSTDTQYF.

Points on this clone: Read data end 3 residues before the CDR3 end; the end is taken from the germline J gene. V and J are TRBV2 and TRBJ1-5; no reliable D call. With 8 bases removed from V and 7 bases from J, the gap between germline ends came to 18 bases. CDR1 and CDR2 from the germline V gene are SNHLY and FYNNEI. This CDR3 comprises 14 residues. CDR3 bases read: TGTGCCAGCTCGGCGGGGAGGAATGGGCAGCCC. As protein: CASSAGRNGQP. The CDR3 reads in full as CASSAGRNGQPQHF.

On this clone itself: The read ends 3 residues early relative to the CDR3; the germline J gene fills the gap. The chain combines TRBV15 with TRBJ1-1; D call uncertain. Germline CDR1 reads LNHNV; CDR2 reads YYDKDF (reference sequence). V was cut by 5 bases and J by 3 bases, with 10 bases left in between. The CDR3 extends over 13 amino acids. The part of the CDR3 DNA that was read is TGTGCCACCAGCCGGCAGACACACACTGAA. Encoded protein: CATSRQTHTE. The complete CDR3 protein is CATSRQTHTEAFF. The full variable domain, rest sourced from reference TRBV15 and TRBJ1-1, is DAMVIQNPRYQVTQFGKPVTLSCSQTLNHNVMYWYQQKSSQAPKLLFHYYDKDFNNEADTPDNFQSRRPNTSFCFLDIRSPGLGDTAMYLCATSRQTHTEAFFGQGTRLTVV.

Considering frequency, this clone is medium-sized (0.01 to 0.1%). The CDR3 goes on 3 residues after the read ends, and that part is filled in from the germline J gene. This chain joins TRBV20-1 and TRBJ2-7, with TRBD1 matching 8 bases. The V gene end was trimmed by 6 bases and the J gene end by 6 bases; junction bases not matched to a gene: 19. The CDR3 sequence is 16 residues long. CDR1 DFQATT and CDR2 SNEGSKA come from the germline V gene (reference sequence). CDR3 DNA, as far as it was read: TGCAGTGCCCCCGGACAGGGTGGAGAATCCTTCGCCGAG. Encoded protein: CSAPGQGGESFAE. The full CDR3 protein is CSAPGQGGESFAEQYF.

Points on this clone: The CDR3 is cut off 3 residues early in the read; its end comes from the germline J gene. V gene TRBV20-1 combines with J gene TRBJ2-3; D is perhaps TRBD1 (7 bases). CDR3 length equals 13 residues. Germline V gene data show CDR1 as DFQATT and CDR2 as SNEGSKA (reference sequence). The CDR3 protein is CSARTGRGETQYF. Incomplete CDR3 DNA: TGCAGTGCTAGGACAGGCAGGGGGGAGACG.

In the case of this clone: The read terminates 3 residues ahead of where the CDR3 ends, so the germline J gene completes it. The genes are TRBV20-1 and TRBJ2-7; 7 bases agree with TRBD2. J lost 3 bases, V lost 5 bases, and 10 bases had no gene match. CDR3 length: 14 amino acids. Germline lookup yields CDR1 DFQATT and CDR2 SNEGSKA (reference sequence). Here the CDR3 reads CSAPRGTGGYEQYF. The covered CDR3 bases are TGCAGTGCTCCCCGAGGGACGGGGGGCTACGAG.

A word on this clone: Read coverage stops 3 residues before the CDR3 terminus; the germline J gene supplies the remainder. This rearrangement joins TRBV5-1 to TRBJ2-5; the match to TRBD2 covers 10 bases. The ends lost 0 bases at V and 2 bases at J; junction bases unmatched: 4. The CDR3 covers 16 residues. Germline V gene data show CDR1 as SGHRS and CDR2 as YFSETQ. CDR3 DNA (partial): TGCGCCAGCAGCTTGGGTATAGCGGGGGGACAAGAGACC. This codes for CASSLGIAGGQET. The full CDR3 sequence reads CASSLGIAGGQETQYF.

A word on this clone: The sequenced fragment ends 3 residues before the CDR3 boundary, so the rest is inferred from the germline J gene. The V and J genes are TRBV4-1 and TRBJ1-2, with 8 bases matching TRBD1. The CDR3 loop spans 15 amino acids. Germline CDR1 is MGHRA and CDR2 is YSYEKL. The sequenced part of the CDR3 DNA is TGCGCCAGCAGCCAAGAATCATACAGGGGGGACGGC. Protein sequence: CASSQESYRGDG. The full CDR3 is CASSQESYRGDGYTF.

Worth noting for this clone: With the read ending 3 residues before the CDR3 end, the germline J gene is used to fill in that end. The rearrangement uses TRBV10-2 and TRBJ2-5, with D maybe TRBD1 (6 bases). Germline lookup yields CDR1 WSHSY and CDR2 SAAADI. The CDR3 is 12 amino acids. The V gene lost 8 bases and the J gene lost 2 bases, with 9 bases spanning the gap. The CDR3 loop reads CASAGQQETQYF. CDR3 bases read: TGCGCCAGCGCAGGACAGCAAGAGACC.

Notes on this clone: The sequenced fragment ends 3 residues before the CDR3 boundary, so the rest is inferred from the germline J gene. This chain joins TRBV2 and TRBJ2-2, with 7 positions matching TRBD1. Germline lookup yields CDR1 SNHLY and CDR2 FYNNEI. The CDR3 runs to 15 residues. CDR3 DNA, as far as it was read: TGTGCCAGCAGGCTCGGACAGGCGGATAATTCACCG. Its translation is CASRLGQADNSP. The full CDR3 protein reads CASRLGQADNSPLFF.

On this clone: The read terminates 3 residues ahead of where the CDR3 ends, so the germline J gene completes it. J is TRBJ1-1 and V is TRBV5-1; D perhaps matches TRBD1 (5 bases). Germline CDR1 reads SGHRS; CDR2 reads YFSETQ. V lost 2 bases to trimming and J lost 0 bases, with 17 bases between them. The CDR3 loop spans 17 amino acids. CDR3 DNA, as far as it was read: TGCGCCAGCAGCTTCGGACAAGGCAATGTCATGAACACTGAA. It is translated as CASSFGQGNVMNTE. The complete CDR3 protein is CASSFGQGNVMNTEAFF. Drawing the rest from reference TRBV5-1 and TRBJ1-1, the complete variable domain is KAGVTQTPRYLIKTRGQQVTLSCSPISGHRSVSWYQQTPGQGLQFLFEYFSETQRNKGNFPGRFSGRQFSNSRSEMNVSTLELGDSALYLCASSFGQGNVMNTEAFFGQGTRLTVV.

Turning to this clone: Read data end 3 residues before the CDR3 end; the end is taken from the germline J gene. The chain uses TRBV19 and TRBJ2-1, with 14 bases lining up with TRBD2. In germline, CDR1 is LNHDA, CDR2 SQIVND (reference sequence). Unmatched junction bases numbered 13, after V lost 7 bases and J lost 2 bases. The length of the CDR3 is 19 residues. CDR3 protein: CASTPGTSGSIGAYNEQFF. Incomplete CDR3 DNA: TGTGCCAGTACCCCCGGGACTAGCGGGAGTATAGGCGCCTACAATGAG.

Remarks on this clone: With the read ending 3 residues before the CDR3 end, the germline J gene is used to fill in that end. V usage is TRBV5-1 and J usage is TRBJ1-4; perhaps TRBD1 as D (6 bases). Germline CDR1 and CDR2: SGHRS and YFSETQ. This CDR3 has 13 amino acids. The V gene lost 6 bases and the J gene lost 8 bases, with 14 bases spanning the gap. The sequenced part of the CDR3 DNA is TGCGCCAGCAAAAGGGGGGGCGACGAAAAA. This encodes CASKRGGDEK. The entire CDR3 protein is CASKRGGDEKLFF.

About this clone: The read terminates 3 residues ahead of where the CDR3 ends, so the germline J gene completes it. The V call is TRBV10-3, the J call TRBJ1-6; 9 positions agree with TRBD1. The trim removed 7 bases at V and 5 bases at J, leaving 3 bases unmatched. Per the germline V gene, CDR1 is ENHRY and CDR2 is SYGVKD. The CDR3 covers 14 residues. CDR3 amino acids: CAIKRTGDNSPLHF. Partial CDR3 DNA: TGTGCCATCAAGCGGACAGGGGATAATTCACCC.

In regard to this clone: The read is 3 residues too short to cover the CDR3 end, so that end is filled in from the germline J gene. V usage is TRBV20-1 and J usage is TRBJ2-2; D is undetermined. The length of the CDR3 is 14 residues. Germline lookup yields CDR1 DFQATT and CDR2 SNEGSKA (reference sequence). CDR3 protein: CSAILGATNEKLFF. The CDR3 DNA, read in part, is TGCAGTGCCATCTTAGGCGCAACTAATGAAAAG.

Of note for this clone: The read falls 3 residues short of the CDR3 end, and the missing part is taken from the germline J gene. This chain links TRBV7-6 with TRBJ1-2; no clear D gene. Germline lookup yields CDR1 SGHVS and CDR2 FNYEAQ. Trimming removed 1 base at V and 5 bases at J, with 8 bases between. The CDR3 contains 13 residues. This CDR3 is CASSLDSYYGYTF. CDR3 DNA (partial): TGTGCCAGCAGCTTAGACAGCTATTATGGC.

To note about this clone: The read falls 3 residues short of the CDR3 end, and the missing part is taken from the germline J gene. J is TRBJ2-3 and V is TRBV20-1; D uncertain. The germline V and J ends were trimmed by 6 bases and 4 bases, with 17 bases remaining between them. The length of the CDR3 is 14 residues. Per germline, CDR1 DFQATT and CDR2 SNEGSKA (reference sequence). This chain's CDR3 is CSASLIKGPDTQYF. Partial CDR3 DNA: TGCAGTGCGAGCTTAATCAAGGGCCCAGATACG.

In regard to this clone: Read data end 3 residues before the CDR3 end; the end is taken from the germline J gene. V usage is TRBV15 and J usage is TRBJ2-7; 11 nucleotides match TRBD1. V was clipped by 2 bases and J by 2 bases; unmatched bases: 2. The length of the CDR3 is 15 residues. Looked up from germline, CDR1 is LNHNV and CDR2 is YYDKDF (reference sequence). CDR3 DNA, as far as it was read: TGTGCCACCAGCAGACGGGACAGGGGGACCTACGAG. Translated: CATSRRDRGTYE. The full CDR3 protein is CATSRRDRGTYEQYF.